The present TCR beta chain was sequenced within a study of T cell repertoires in cytomegalovirus infection. Study at large: In public TCR beta signatures, there were indications of both CMV infection and matching HLA type.

Study-wide results and limits: Adding up the frequency of public TCR beta families identified people who carried CMV plus the relevant HLA.

Concerning this clonotype itself: Its antigen is currently unknown.

MiXCR, run by TCRdb on the reads, gives a single entry per CDR3 protein. Of 550,000 to 850,000 distinct CDR3 sequences listed, around 31% are singletons. This CDR3 comprises 13 residues. CDR1 LNHDA and CDR2 SQIVND come from the germline V gene (reference sequence). The material sequenced was cultured PBMCs, taken from culture after CMV antigen stimulation. The chain joins TRBV19 to TRBJ2-1; TRBD2 is a possible D gene (5 bases). The sequence was collected from a human donor in good health (CMV status not recorded). Some clones in this sample may be carry-over from other donors' samples. The CDR3 region has the DNA TGTGCAGCTAGCTGGGGCTCCTACAATGAGCAGTTCTTC. Translating gives CAASWGSYNEQFF.